The 31 T cell receptor beta chains in this list originate from one sample, sequenced in a study of blood T cells in healthy people across ages. Primers used in a second PCR of about 6 to 11 cycles were a sample-barcoded 5' primer and a J-beta primer mix. Using its own MiXCR run on the 5' RACE reads, TCRdb lists one record per CDR3 protein. The sample has fewer than 1,000,000 distinct CDR3 sequences, more than 35% seen once. The sequencing input was blood. The receptors were sampled from a man older than 75 in good health.

This clonotype was counted a few times. The rearrangement joins TRBV28 to TRBJ2-1; D tentatively fits TRBD1 or TRBD2 (6 bases each). Deletions cut 8 bases from V and 0 bases from J, with 14 bases between. The CDR3 is 15 residues long. Per the germline V gene, CDR1 is MDHEN and CDR2 is SYDVKM. The CDR3 coding sequence is TGTGCCAGCCGCGAGGGGGGAGGCTCCTACAATGAGCAGTTCTTC. Translating it yields CASREGGGSYNEQFF.

The rearrangement links TRBV6-2 or TRBV6-3 to TRBJ1-5; D is ambiguous. The CDR3 has 13 residues. V lost 7 bases and J lost 1, with 8 bases in between. Per germline, CDR1 MNHEY and CDR2 SVGEGT. CDR3 bases: TGTGCCAGCACTCGAGAAAGCAATCAGCCCCAGCATTTT. As protein: CASTRESNQPQHF.

V is TRBV12-3 or TRBV12-4 and J is TRBJ1-1; D is perhaps TRBD1 (5 bases). CDR3 size: 14 residues. With 2 bases removed from V and 0 bases from J, the gap between germline ends came to 7 bases. CDR3 in amino acids: CASSLSGVNTEAFF. CDR3 in DNA: TGTGCCAGCAGTTTATCGGGGGTGAACACTGAAGCTTTCTTT.

This clonotype was seen a handful of times. The V gene is TRBV20-1, the J gene TRBJ2-5; 11 nucleotides line up with TRBD2. Germline V gene lookup returns CDR1 DFQATT and CDR2 SNEGSKA (reference sequence). The J segment lost 2 bases and the V segment lost 0 bases, leaving 5 bases of the junction unmatched. The CDR3 runs 16 residues. This CDR3 reads CSARDLRTSGQETQYF. CDR3 DNA sequence: TGCAGTGCTAGAGATTTAAGGACTAGCGGGCAAGAGACCCAGTACTTC.

The sample holds a few counts of this clonotype. The chain uses TRBV6-6 and TRBJ2-3; maybe TRBD1 (6 bases). The CDR3 contains 14 residues. V was shortened by 6 bases and J by 6 bases, with 16 bases between the two germline ends. Looked up from germline, CDR1 is MNHNY and CDR2 is SVGAGI (reference sequence). As DNA, the CDR3 is TGTGCCAGCAGCCATAGCAGTAGGGGGGATACGCAGTATTTT. It translates to CASSHSSRGDTQYF.

The chain is built from TRBV27 and TRBJ1-4; no reliable D call. Germline CDR1 reads MNHEY; CDR2 reads SMNVEV (reference sequence). V gave up 5 bases and J gave up 14 bases, with 18 bases separating them. This CDR3 comprises 13 residues. The CDR3 protein is CASSLKVGKGLFF. As DNA, the CDR3 is TGTGCCAGCAGTCTTAAAGTGGGAAAAGGCCTGTTTTTT.

This clonotype was observed a few times. The chain couples TRBV3-1 to TRBJ2-5; D perhaps matches TRBD1 (5 bases). V lost 0 bases and J 4 bases, leaving 6 bases between the germline ends. From germline, CDR1 is LGHDT and CDR2 YNNKEL (reference sequence). The CDR3 totals 13 residues. The CDR3 sequence: CASSQDRVETQYF. The CDR3 DNA reads as TGTGCCAGCAGCCAAGACAGGGTAGAGACCCAGTACTTC.

The V gene is TRBV7-9, the J gene TRBJ2-1; D not resolved. This CDR3 has 13 residues. Trimming shortened V by 5 bases and J by 4 bases, and 9 bases separated the two germline ends. Germline loops: CDR1 SEHNR, CDR2 FQNEAQ (reference sequence). The CDR3 spells CASSLNAYNEQFF. As DNA, the CDR3 is TGTGCCAGCAGCCTAAATGCTTACAATGAGCAGTTCTTC.

This clonotype was picked up a small number of times. This chain uses TRBV20-1 with TRBJ2-7, with 11 nucleotides matching TRBD2. This CDR3 is 13 amino acids long. V shed 4 bases, J shed 7 bases, and the junction held 6 bases outside the gene matches. Germline CDR1 and CDR2: DFQATT and SNEGSKA (reference sequence). CDR3 sequence (DNA): TGCAGTGCTAAGGGACTAGCGGTCTGGGAGCAGTACTTC. Amino acid sequence: CSAKGLAVWEQYF.

The chain is built from TRBV29-1 and TRBJ2-1, with 7 bases aligning to TRBD2. There are 14 residues in the CDR3. The junction had 6 bases not matched to a gene; V was cut back by 5 bases and J by 2 bases. Looked up from germline, CDR1 is SQVTM and CDR2 is ANQGSEA. CDR3 nucleotide sequence: TGCAGCGTTCGAGACGGGACTACCTACAATGAGCAGTTCTTC. Residues: CSVRDGTTYNEQFF.

The V and J genes are TRBV30 and TRBJ1-5; D is unresolved. Germline-derived CDR1 and CDR2 are GTSNPN and SVGIG (reference sequence). The CDR3 loop spans 13 amino acids. The germline V and J ends were trimmed by 1 base and 5 bases, with 9 bases remaining between them. CDR3 DNA: TGTGCCTGGAGTGACCGGGGAGATCAGCCCCAGCATTTT. Translated: CAWSDRGDQPQHF.

The chain uses TRBV27 and TRBJ1-2; unclear D gene. The V gene's germline CDR1 is MNHEY and CDR2 SMNVEV (reference sequence). The CDR3 covers 13 residues. Trimming left V 5 bases short and J 4 bases short, with 11 bases between. The CDR3 is CASSPETLYGYTF. The CDR3 DNA reads as TGTGCCAGCAGTCCCGAGACGCTCTATGGCTACACCTTC.

The sample holds a few counts of this clonotype. V gene TRBV5-1 combines with J gene TRBJ2-5; D is undetermined. CDR1 and CDR2 from the germline V gene are SGHRS and YFSETQ. This CDR3 spans 14 amino acids. Trimming pared 0 bases from V and 1 base from J, leaving 7 bases between. CDR3 sequence reads: CASSLDTAQETQYF. In DNA, the CDR3 is TGCGCCAGCAGCTTGGATACAGCCCAAGAGACCCAGTACTTC.

There are a few counts of this clonotype. V gene TRBV12-3 or TRBV12-4 combines with J gene TRBJ2-7, with TRBD2 matching over 14 bases. V was pared by 6 bases and J by 3 bases, with 4 bases of the junction left unmatched. The CDR3 is made up of 15 amino acids. The DNA of the CDR3 is TGTGCCAGCAGGCGGGGACTAGCGGGGGACTACGAGCAGTACTTC. Its protein product is CASRRGLAGDYEQYF.

This clonotype was recorded many times. The junction and the germline gene differ at one end; a read error may be behind it. The J gene is TRBJ2-3, the V gene TRBV5-1; possible D gene TRBD2, 6 bases. Germline V lookup: CDR1 SGHRS, CDR2 YFSETQ. The CDR3 contains 14 residues. The CDR3 spells CASSLAESTDTQYF. Written as DNA, the CDR3 is TGTGCCAGCAGCTTAGCGGAAAGCACAGATACGCAGTATTTT.

CDR3 DNA sequence: TGTGCCAGCAGTGAAGGCAGGAACGAGCAGTACTTC. This sequence encodes CASSEGRNEQYF. This chain links TRBV25-1 with TRBJ2-5, with unresolved D. The last part of the DNA fits TRBJ2-7 better; the J call may be wrong. From germline, CDR1 is MGHDK and CDR2 SYGVNS. The CDR3 extends over 12 amino acids.

This clonotype has just a few counts. The rearrangement joins TRBV7-2 to TRBJ2-5; D is uncertain. The V gene lost 3 bases and the J gene lost 1 base, with 9 bases spanning the gap. Germline CDR1 is SGHTA and CDR2 is FQGNSA. CDR3 length: 14 residues. CDR3 in amino acids: CASSLYQVQETQYF. CDR3 DNA sequence: TGTGCCAGCAGCTTGTATCAGGTCCAAGAGACCCAGTACTTC.

Details on this clonotype: A single base separates this from a much larger clone, so it may be a read error. J is TRBJ2-1 and V is TRBV6-5; D is unclear. The tail of the sequence fits TRBJ2-7 better, so the J call may be wrong. CDR3 size: 11 residues. CDR1 is MNHEY, CDR2 SVGAGI, per germline. The CDR3: CASRSPNEQYF. Written as DNA, the CDR3 is TGTGCCAGCAGGAGTCCCAATGAGCAGTACTTC.

This clonotype was recorded many times. J is TRBJ2-1 and V is TRBV7-2; D remains unclear. Germline assignment: CDR1 SGHTA and CDR2 FQGNSA. The CDR3 consists of 13 residues. Trimming stripped 4 bases from V and 8 bases from J, with 12 bases between. In nucleotides, the CDR3 is TGTGCCAGCAGCTACAGTAGGTTCGATGAGCAGTTCTTC. This gives the protein CASSYSRFDEQFF. Based on the CDR3 plus reference TRBV7-2 and TRBJ2-1, the full variable domain is GAGVSQSPSNKVTEKGKDVELRCDPISGHTALYWYRQSLGQGLEFLIYFQGNSAPDKSGLPSDRFSAERTGGSVSTLTIQRTQQEDSAVYLCASSYSRFDEQFFGPGTRLTVL.

The table lists this clonotype with a few counts. V usage is TRBV3-1 and J usage is TRBJ1-2; D perhaps matches TRBD1 (5 bases). Trimming stripped 0 bases from V and 5 bases from J, with 7 bases between. Germline lookup yields CDR1 LGHDT and CDR2 YNNKEL (reference sequence). The CDR3 covers 13 residues. CDR3 nucleotide sequence: TGTGCCAGCAGCCAAGAGACAGAATATGGCTACACCTTC. This gives the protein CASSQETEYGYTF.

A few counts support this clonotype. CDR3 region: CSGLGPNRETQYF. In DNA, the CDR3 is TGCAGTGGGCTCGGACCCAATAGGGAGACCCAGTACTTC. The V and J genes are TRBV20-1 and TRBJ2-5; D unresolved. V gave up 7 bases and J gave up 5 bases, with 17 bases separating them. Germline V lookup: CDR1 DFQATT, CDR2 SNEGSKA (reference sequence). The CDR3 runs to 13 residues.

The chain uses TRBV20-1 and TRBJ2-5; D not resolved. Trimming took off 3 bases at V and 5 bases at J, with 13 bases between the two ends. The CDR3 length is 13 residues. Germline CDR1 is DFQATT and CDR2 is SNEGSKA (reference sequence). The CDR3 nucleotides are TGCAGTGCTAGTTCTTTAGTGGGCGAGACCCAGTACTTC. This codes for CSASSLVGETQYF.

This rearrangement joins TRBV5-1 to TRBJ1-1, with 7 bases identical to TRBD1. V dropped 2 bases and J dropped 1; count of bases not matched to a gene: 5. The CDR3 has 15 amino acids. The germline V gene has CDR1 SGHRS and CDR2 YFSETQ. The CDR3 DNA reads TGCGCCAGCAGCTTAGACAGGGACCGGAACACTGAAGCTTTCTTT. Residues: CASSLDRDRNTEAFF.

J is TRBJ2-5 and V is TRBV15; TRBD1 matches at 7 bases. CDR1 LNHNV and CDR2 YYDKDF come from the germline V gene (reference sequence). V gave up 4 bases and J gave up 7 bases; unmatched junction bases: 9. The CDR3 spans 14 residues. The CDR3 sequence: CATSNDRELVTQYF. CDR3 DNA sequence: TGTGCCACCAGCAACGACAGGGAATTAGTGACCCAGTACTTC.

Concerning this clonotype: Since a much larger clone is just one base distant, this may be a read error. V is TRBV11-2 and J is TRBJ2-1; TRBD2 might be the D (5 bases). CDR1 is SGHAT, CDR2 FQNNGV, per germline. Trimming left V 1 base short and J 0 bases short, with 10 bases between. This CDR3 is built from 16 residues. Here the CDR3 DNA reads TGTGCCAGCAGCTTAGTCGGGGATAGCTCCTACAATGAGCAGTTCTTC. Translated: CASSLVGDSSYNEQFF.

The chain is built from TRBV25-1 and TRBJ2-3; D gene ambiguous. V shed 4 bases and J shed 0 bases, with 8 bases lying between them. Germline V gene sequence: CDR1 MGHDK, CDR2 SYGVNS. CDR3 length: 14 residues. CDR3 sequence: CASSAKASTDTQYF. The CDR3 nucleotides read TGTGCCAGCAGTGCTAAGGCTAGCACAGATACGCAGTATTTT.

About this clonotype itself: One end of the junction fails to match germline, which may point to a read error. The gene calls are TRBV27 and TRBJ2-6; D possibly corresponds to TRBD1 (6 bases). Germline V gene sequence: CDR1 MNHEY, CDR2 SMNVEV (reference sequence). The CDR3 contains 15 residues. The CDR3 coding sequence is TGTGCCAGCGGATCACAGGGCTCTGGGACCAACGTCCTGACTTTC. Protein: CASGSQGSGTNVLTF.

This rearrangement joins TRBV28 to TRBJ2-2; D possibly corresponds to TRBD2 (5 bases). The V and J ends lost 0 bases and 2 bases respectively, with 7 bases between them. Germline-derived CDR1 and CDR2 are MDHEN and SYDVKM. This CDR3 spans 15 amino acids. This CDR3 is CASSLWTTNTGELFF. As DNA, the CDR3 is TGTGCCAGCAGTTTATGGACTACTAACACCGGGGAGCTGTTTTTT.

This chain uses TRBV2 with TRBJ2-7, with TRBD2 as a possible D gene (6 bases). The germline V and J ends were trimmed by 8 bases and 7 bases, with 21 bases remaining between them. There are 14 residues in the CDR3. Germline V CDR1 and CDR2: SNHLY, FYNNEI. The CDR3 loop is CASGSPGATNEQYF. The CDR3 DNA sequence: TGTGCCAGCGGATCCCCGGGAGCGACCAATGAGCAGTACTTC.

The V call is TRBV7-2, the J call TRBJ2-7, with 7 positions matching TRBD1. V shed 4 bases, J shed 3 bases, and the junction held 18 bases outside the gene matches. The CDR3 length is 18 residues. CDR1 and CDR2 from the germline V gene are SGHTA and FQGNSA. Here the CDR3 reads CASSSPGQTFGFFYEQYF. The CDR3 DNA reads as TGTGCCAGCAGCTCCCCGGGACAGACTTTTGGGTTTTTCTACGAGCAGTACTTC.

A few counts support this clonotype. This chain links TRBV7-2 with TRBJ2-7, with D tentatively TRBD2 (5 bases). The germline gives CDR1 SGHTA, CDR2 FQGNSA. V lost 4 bases and J 2 bases, leaving 15 bases between the germline ends. The CDR3 is 15 amino acids. The CDR3 sequence is CASSSGLGSTYEQYF. The CDR3 region has the DNA TGTGCCAGCAGCTCCGGACTGGGGAGTACCTACGAGCAGTACTTC.